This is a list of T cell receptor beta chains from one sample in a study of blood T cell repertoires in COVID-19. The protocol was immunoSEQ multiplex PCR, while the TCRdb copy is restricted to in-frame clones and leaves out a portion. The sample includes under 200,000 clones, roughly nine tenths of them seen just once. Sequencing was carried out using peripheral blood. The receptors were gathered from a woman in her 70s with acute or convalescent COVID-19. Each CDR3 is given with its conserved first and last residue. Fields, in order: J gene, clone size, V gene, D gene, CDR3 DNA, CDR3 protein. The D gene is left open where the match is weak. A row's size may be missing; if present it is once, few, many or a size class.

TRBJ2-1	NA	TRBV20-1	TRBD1	TGCAGTGCTAGTGAGGGACAGGGGGCCGGTGAGCAGTTCTTC	CSASEGQGAGEQFF
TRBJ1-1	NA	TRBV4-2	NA	TGTGCCAGCAGCCAAGATCCAAAAATGAACACTGAAGCTTTCTTT	CASSQDPKMNTEAFF
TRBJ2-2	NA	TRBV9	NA	TGTGCCAGCAGCGGACCAGGGGTCCGGGAGCTGTTTTTT	CASSGPGVRELFF
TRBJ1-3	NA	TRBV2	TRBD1	TGTGCCAGCAGTCGACAGGGAATCTCTGGAAACACCATATATTTT	CASSRQGISGNTIYF
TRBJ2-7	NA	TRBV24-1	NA	TGTGCCACCAGTGACGAGGTCTGGAGCTCCTACGAGCAGTACTTC	CATSDEVWSSYEQYF
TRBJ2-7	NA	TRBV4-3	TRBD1	TGCGCCAGCAGCCAAGCGGGACAGGGGGCATACGAGCAGTACTTC	CASSQAGQGAYEQYF
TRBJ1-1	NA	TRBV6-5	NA	TGTGCCAGCAGTTTGAATACAGGGAACACTGAAGCTTTCTTT	CASSLNTGNTEAFF
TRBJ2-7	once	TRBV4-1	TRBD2	TGCGCCAGCAGCCAAGGACGGGGGGCCTACGAGCAGTACTTC	CASSQGRGAYEQYF
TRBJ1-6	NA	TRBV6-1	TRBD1	TGTGCCAGCAGTGAAGCTGGGACAGTAGATAATTCACCCCTCCACTTT	CASSEAGTVDNSPLHF
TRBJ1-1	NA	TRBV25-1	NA	TGTGCCAGCAGTGACGGTGGTCGGACTGAAGCTTTCTTT	CASSDGGRTEAFF
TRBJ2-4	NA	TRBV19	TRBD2	TGTGCCAGTAGTATGTACGCGGGGGAACGAAACATTCAGTACTTC	CASSMYAGERNIQYF
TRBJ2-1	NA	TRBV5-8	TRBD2	TGTGCCAGCAGCTTTCCGGGAGGTTCCTACAATGAGCAGTTCTTC	CASSFPGGSYNEQFF
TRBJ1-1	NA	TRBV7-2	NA	TGTGCCAGCAGCCCTATGTCAAGACAAATGAACACTGAAGCTTTCTTT	CASSPMSRQMNTEAFF